The rows below give T cell receptor beta chains drawn from one sample of a study of early T cells in non-severe SARS-CoV-2 infection. TCRdb used MiXCR to reprocess the 5' RACE reads, holding one entry per CDR3 protein. The sample has 30,000 to 40,000 distinct CDR3 sequences, nearly 6% seen once. The sample taken for sequencing was whole blood. The receptors were sampled from an adult who was a healthcare worker with PCR-confirmed SARS-CoV-2 infection or an uninfected control (not recorded which). Each CDR3 is given with its conserved first and last residue. The D gene is left open where the match is weak. Some rows mark clone size as missing; the rest say once, few, many or name a class of expanded clone.

v_gene,abundance,d_gene,j_gene,CDR3nt,CDR3aa
TRBV7-9,.,TRBD1,TRBJ2-7,TGTGCCAGCAGCTCCCGGGACAGGGGCTACGAGCAGTACTTC,CASSSRDRGYEQYF
TRBV25-1,many,.,TRBJ2-7,TGTGCCAGCAGTGATAGAAGGGGGGCGGTCCACGAGCAGTACTTC,CASSDRRGAVHEQYF
TRBV12-3/TRBV12-4,many,.,TRBJ1-3,TGTGCCAGCACCCCCCCAGTCCTTGGACCGAAGGAAGACACCATATATTTT,CASTPPVLGPKEDTIYF
TRBV6-1,many,.,TRBJ1-1,TGTGCCAGCTCAATAGTAGGGGGCACTGAAGCTTTCTTT,CASSIVGGTEAFF
TRBV28,few,TRBD1,TRBJ1-2,TGTGCCAGCAGTACAGGGGAATATGGCTACACCTTC,CASSTGEYGYTF
TRBV29-1,many,.,TRBJ2-7,TGCAGCGTTGACAGGGCGAACGAGCAGTACTTC,CSVDRANEQYF
TRBV20-1,many,TRBD2,TRBJ2-4,TGCAGTGCTAAGTATTCCGGGACTAGCGGGATGCTAGCCAAAAACATTCAGTACTTC,CSAKYSGTSGMLAKNIQYF
TRBV25-1,.,.,TRBJ1-2,TGTGCCAGCAGTGCTACAGGGACTAACTATGGCTACACCTTC,CASSATGTNYGYTF
TRBV7-3,many,.,TRBJ2-3,TGTGCCAGCAGCTTATACCCCAGAGGTACGCAGTATTTT,CASSLYPRGTQYF
TRBV4-3,.,.,TRBJ2-5,TGCGCCAGCAGCCAAGCTCCTCTTGGGGGGACCCAGTACTTC,CASSQAPLGGTQYF
TRBV4-2,many,TRBD2,TRBJ2-1,TGTGCCAGCAGCACACGTCTAGCGGGAGGCCTATACAATGAGCAGTTCTTC,CASSTRLAGGLYNEQFF
TRBV12-2,many,.,TRBJ1-5,TGTGCAAGTCGCTTAGAAGAGAATCAGCCCCAGCATTTT,CASRLEENQPQHF
TRBV19,many,TRBD1,TRBJ2-1,TGTGCCAGTAGTACCTTAGGACAGGGGCGTAATGAGCAGTTCTTC,CASSTLGQGRNEQFF
TRBV30,.,.,TRBJ2-1,TGTGCCTGGAGTTTTGCGTTAGCGAATGAGCAGTTCTTC,CAWSFALANEQFF
TRBV6-6,many,TRBD2,TRBJ2-1,TGTGCCACCAAGGGGGCTAGCGGGGGGTTTAACTCAAATGAGCAGTTCTTC,CATKGASGGFNSNEQFF
TRBV25-1,many,.,TRBJ2-5,TGTGCCAGCACTCGCTCTACCCTGGAGACCCAGTACTTC,CASTRSTLETQYF
TRBV6-1,many,.,TRBJ1-1,TGTGCCAGCAGTCTTCCCTGGGGGGACACTGAAGCTTTCTTT,CASSLPWGDTEAFF
TRBV12-5,many,TRBD1,TRBJ2-7,TGTGCTAGCCTCCGGGGACAGGGCTACGAGCAGTACTTC,CASLRGQGYEQYF
TRBV11-3,.,TRBD1,TRBJ1-4,TGTGCCAGCAGCAGGCGGACAGGTGAAGATGAAAAACTGTTTTTT,CASSRRTGEDEKLFF
TRBV11-2,many,.,TRBJ2-5,TGTGCCAGCAGCACAGGGCAGGGACTTGTTGAGACCCAGTACTTC,CASSTGQGLVETQYF
TRBV6-1,many,.,TRBJ1-3,TGTGCCAGCTCGGGGGGGTTCCGTGGAAACACCATATATTTT,CASSGGFRGNTIYF